The entry below describes one T cell receptor (beta chain). It lacks a known antigen. Base qualities were left out, and no much larger clone turns up one base away. V is cut by 9 bases and J by 2 bases, and the space between the germline ends is 14 bases. The CDR3 runs 14 residues from the cysteine to the phenylalanine. The retained sequence is limited to the CDR3, 42 bases, with the frame set at the first base. For CDR1 and CDR2, the germline V gene (reference sequence) lists LNHDA and SQIVND. The source of the sample is a study of T cells in Graves' hyperthyroidism and ophthalmopathy (dated by TCRdb to the late 2010s). General notes on the study: TCR V-J signatures able to tell the groups apart were searched for in a discovery cohort of around 95 patients, of whom approximately 40 had Graves' ophthalmopathy and around 56 had stable Graves' hyperthyroidism. Prospective prediction of ophthalmopathy was tested in an independent validation cohort of 18 to 20 hyperthyroidism patients and 17 patients who later progressed to ophthalmopathy. The roughly 99 discovery patients were divided at random into training and test sets in a 7:3 ratio. In addition, the study compared T-cell repertoires in thyroid tissue and in blood from 6 or 7 Graves' hyperthyroidism patients. Once sampling was done, hyperthyroidism patients were given methimazole at a starting dose of 30 mg daily, whereas ophthalmopathy patients were given high-dose intravenous methylprednisolone. According to the paper, TCR Vbeta CDR3 sequencing was carried out on about 140 peripheral blood samples, which came from 40 to 45 ophthalmopathy, under 80 hyperthyroidism and 17 progressor patients.

A patient counted as having stable Graves' hyperthyroidism if no progression to ophthalmopathy occurred over 18 months of follow-up. Hyperthyroidism patients were newly diagnosed, had a disease duration of under 2 months, and were aged 18 to 65 years. Any patient with an uncontrolled infection, another autoimmune disease, pregnancy or lactation was excluded. Clinical symptoms, serum thyroxine and TRAb, thyroid ultrasound, and orbital computed tomography formed the basis for the diagnoses. Trizol reagent was used to extract total RNA, and RNA quality was then checked on an Agilent 2100 Bioanalyzer. The TCR beta CDR3 regions were amplified from the RNA transcripts. For the first round of RT-PCR on the TCR CDR3, the HTBI primer set was used together with the Qiagen OneStep RT-PCR kit. Libraries were constructed in a second round of multiplex PCR, after which size selection and purification were carried out. Paired-end sequencing of the libraries was performed with 100 bp reads on an Illumina HiSeq2000. Per the authors' processing: SOAPnuke was used to process the raw data, with reads discarded if the reads contained adapters or uncalled bases, had a mean Phred below 15, or lacked an exact constant-primer or identifier match. High-quality paired reads were merged using COPE v1.2.5, and each unique nucleotide sequence was defined as a clonotype. Clonotypes were aligned to IMGT TRBV, TRBD and TRBJ reference segments using MiTCR v1.1. The analysis included only V-J combinations with a frequency above 0.0001, which together covered 99% to 99.2% of the repertoires. The TCS score was defined as F50 (clonal expansion) divided by E x V (chaos), with BLOSUM62-based TCRdist calculated between CDR3 peptides within each V-J. Welch's t-statistics and random forest reduced some 510 V-J features to some 14, which were used in a naive Bayes classifier (R e1071). The public reads were run again by TCRdb, first through fastp at Q25 and then through MiXCR, and only productive beta chains were kept. All rows with the same CDR3 protein become a single entry with the most common DNA and genes. These V and J calls are TCRdb output, not the study's own analysis. In this sample the table shows approximately 590,000 distinct CDR3 sequences, around 45% of which occur a single time. The top ten constitute just over 8% of the sample.

What the study reported, not specific to this receptor: No statistical method was used to fix the sample size in advance, and group allocation was not hidden from the investigators. During validation, the model predicted progression to ophthalmopathy a median of approximately 6 months ahead of onset, with 70.59% sensitivity and less than 85% specificity. Blood samples also contained most of the expanded thyroid clonotypes (frequency above 0.001), which suggests that blood repertoires may reflect thyroid immune responses. In cross-validation, a model built on a 13 V-J signature told ophthalmopathy apart from stable hyperthyroidism with approximately 90% sensitivity and 81% to 82% specificity, and in testing the same model reached 80%/75%.

The sequenced sample was peripheral blood or thyroid tissue (not recorded which). The V gene is TRBV19 and the J gene is TRBJ1-5, and the D gene may be TRBD1, 5 bases matching. This receptor was obtained from a woman aged 18-29 years with Graves' hyperthyroidism. Donor details come from another sample of the same person, matched by shared clones. Here the CDR3 is given as CASPQGIGNQPQHF. The nucleotide sequence reads as follows: TGTGCCAGCCCCCAGGGTATCGGCAATCAGCCCCAGCATTTT.